These 14 T cell receptor beta chains share one sample of origin, sequenced in a study of blood T cell repertoires in COVID-19. Assay: immunoSEQ multiplex PCR; the TCRdb copy retains only in-frame clones and omits some. The data hold about 120,000 clones, with around nine tenths observed a single time. Sequencing was done on a sample of peripheral blood. All receptors come from a man between 60 and 70 years old with COVID-19, enrolled during active disease.

The CDR3 protein is CASSLSWTGGYEYTEAFF. The CDR3 DNA reads TGTGCCAGCAGCTTAAGTTGGACAGGGGGGTATGAATACACTGAAGCTTTCTTT. V and J are TRBV11-2 and TRBJ1-1, with TRBD1 matching 10 bases. CDR1 SGHAT and CDR2 FQNNGV come from the germline V gene. V lost 2 bases and J lost 3; bases outside the gene matches: 12. This CDR3 is 18 amino acids long.

V is TRBV29-1 and J is TRBJ1-1; unclear D gene. Per the germline V gene, CDR1 is SQVTM and CDR2 is ANQGSEA. V gave up 4 bases and J gave up 1 base, with 13 bases separating them. The CDR3 runs to 14 residues. The CDR3 DNA is TGCAGCGTTGTGGTCAGGTTGGAGAACACTGAAGCTTTCTTT. Protein product: CSVVVRLENTEAFF.

J is TRBJ1-5 and V is TRBV6-5, with 7 bases aligning to TRBD1. CDR3 length equals 14 residues. Germline CDR1 and CDR2: MNHEY and SVGAGI. V lost 4 bases to trimming and J lost 4 bases; unmatched junction nucleotides: 4. The CDR3 here is CASSSTGRNQPQHF. Written as DNA, the CDR3 is TGTGCCAGCAGTTCGACAGGGCGTAATCAGCCCCAGCATTTT.

The chain is built from TRBV6-5 and TRBJ1-5, with 7 positions matching TRBD1. Trimming removed 8 bases from V and 0 bases from J; junction bases left unmatched: 1. This CDR3 is 13 amino acids long. The germline gives CDR1 MNHEY, CDR2 SVGAGI. The CDR3 is CASQGVSNQPQHF. Here the CDR3 DNA reads TGTGCCAGCCAGGGGGTTAGCAATCAGCCCCAGCATTTT.

V usage is TRBV5-1 and J usage is TRBJ2-7; unclear D gene. In germline, CDR1 is SGHRS, CDR2 YFSETQ. The CDR3 is 11 residues long. The V end lost 8 bases, the J end lost 0 bases, and 6 bases lay between the germline ends. The CDR3, as DNA: TGCGCCAGACACCGCTCCTACGAGCAGTACTTC. Residues: CARHRSYEQYF.

The chain joins TRBV7-2 to TRBJ2-5, with 9 bases aligning to TRBD2. Unmatched junction bases numbered 5, after V lost 2 bases and J lost 4 bases. The CDR3 spans 15 residues. CDR1 and CDR2 (germline): SGHTA, FQGNSA. The chain's CDR3 is CASSLQPTSGETQYF. The CDR3, as DNA: TGTGCCAGCAGCTTACAACCGACTAGCGGAGAGACCCAGTACTTC.

The rearrangement uses TRBV10-2 and TRBJ2-5, with 10 bases lining up with TRBD1. V was clipped by 6 bases and J by 4 bases; unmatched bases: 8. Germline V gives CDR1 WSHSY, CDR2 SAAADI. The CDR3 covers 15 residues. The CDR3 sequence is CASSVLRTGGETQYF. Here the CDR3 DNA reads TGCGCCAGCAGCGTCCTCCGGACAGGGGGAGAGACCCAGTACTTC.

The chain is built from TRBV6-6 and TRBJ1-5, with a tentative D call TRBD1 (5 bases). This CDR3 contains 17 residues. Trimming removed 5 bases from V and 0 bases from J, with 17 bases in between. The germline gives CDR1 MNHNY, CDR2 SVGAGI (reference sequence). The CDR3 spells CASSRSGDRYSNQPQHF. The CDR3, as DNA: TGTGCCAGCAGTCGCTCGGGGGACCGCTATAGCAATCAGCCCCAGCATTTT.

The chain uses TRBV24-1 and TRBJ1-5; no firm D call. V lost 3 bases and J lost 5, with 13 bases in between. CDR3 length: 15 residues. CDR1 and CDR2 from the germline V gene are KGHDR and SFDVKD. The DNA of the CDR3 is TGTGCCACCAGTGATCCCCGGGAGGGTGATCAGCCCCAGCATTTT. It specifies CATSDPREGDQPQHF.

V gene TRBV28 combines with J gene TRBJ1-5; TRBD1 might be the D (5 bases). Trimming left V 2 bases short and J 4 bases short, with 12 bases between. From germline, CDR1 is MDHEN and CDR2 SYDVKM. The CDR3 contains 15 residues. The CDR3 DNA reads TGTGCCAGCAGTTTAACGGTTGCAGGGAATCAGCCCCAGCATTTT. This encodes CASSLTVAGNQPQHF.

This clone was counted a single time. This chain uses TRBV30 with TRBJ1-5, with D maybe TRBD1 (5 bases). Trimming removed 0 bases at V and 4 bases at J, with 7 bases between. Per the germline V gene, CDR1 is GTSNPN and CDR2 is SVGIG (reference sequence). The CDR3 contains 13 residues. CDR3 sequence: CAWSVTVNQPQHF. For the CDR3, the DNA is TGTGCCTGGAGTGTGACAGTGAATCAGCCCCAGCATTTT.

This chain connects TRBV5-1 to TRBJ1-1; tentatively, D is TRBD1 (5 bases). The CDR3 totals 16 residues. CDR1 and CDR2 from the germline V gene are SGHRS and YFSETQ. Between the trimmed V and J ends, which lost 3 bases and 0 bases, there was a span of 15 bases. The DNA of the CDR3 is TGCGCCAGCAGCTCCAATCCACGGGGGATGAACACTGAAGCTTTCTTT. Amino acid sequence: CASSSNPRGMNTEAFF.

The J gene is TRBJ1-4, the V gene TRBV5-5, with D perhaps matching TRBD1 (6 bases). Germline V gene data show CDR1 as SGHKS and CDR2 as YYEKEE (reference sequence). The V and J ends lost 0 bases and 2 bases respectively, with 11 bases between them. The CDR3 sequence is 16 residues long. The DNA of the CDR3 is TGTGCCAGCAGCTTGGTGTATGGGGGCACTAATGAAAAACTGTTTTTT. The encoded protein is CASSLVYGGTNEKLFF.

The V gene is TRBV7-9, the J gene TRBJ2-1; D may be TRBD2 (6 bases). V was trimmed by 5 bases and J by 4 bases, leaving 18 bases between them. Germline assignment: CDR1 SEHNR and CDR2 FQNEAQ (reference sequence). The CDR3 runs to 16 residues. The CDR3 protein is CASSPTGGIGYNEQFF. For the CDR3, the DNA is TGTGCCAGCAGCCCCACCGGGGGTATAGGATACAATGAGCAGTTCTTC.